This T cell receptor beta chain stems from a study of shared clonotypes between healthy human individuals. The overall study: Used for every donor were three CD4 naive, three CD4 memory, two CD8 naive and one CD8 memory plate.

Overall study findings and caveats: Donor scarcity curtailed the genetic and exposure-history diversity represented herein.

In this sample, this clone turned up a few times. Its antigen remains unidentified. Within the sample, other DNA sequences also encode this same CDR3. Generated by immunoSEQ multiplex PCR, the TCRdb table keeps only in-frame clones and is missing some. This sample carries 1 million to 1.2 million clones, roughly 80% of them seen once, and the ten largest clones take almost 0.9%. The CDR3 consists of 14 residues. With 0 bases clipped from V and 4 bases from J, the junction kept 1 base outside the gene matches. CDR1 is SGHRS, CDR2 YFSETQ, per germline. Sequencing was performed on memory CD4+ T cells from PBMCs. As to subset: CD45RA-negative fraction. This chain uses TRBV5-1 with TRBJ2-4; TRBD2 matches at 7 bases. The receptor was derived from a young man in good health. Some clones in this sample may be carry-over from other donors' samples. As DNA, the CDR3 is TGCGCCAGCAGCTTGGGACTAGCAAAAAACATTCAGTACTTC. This gives the protein CASSLGLAKNIQYF.